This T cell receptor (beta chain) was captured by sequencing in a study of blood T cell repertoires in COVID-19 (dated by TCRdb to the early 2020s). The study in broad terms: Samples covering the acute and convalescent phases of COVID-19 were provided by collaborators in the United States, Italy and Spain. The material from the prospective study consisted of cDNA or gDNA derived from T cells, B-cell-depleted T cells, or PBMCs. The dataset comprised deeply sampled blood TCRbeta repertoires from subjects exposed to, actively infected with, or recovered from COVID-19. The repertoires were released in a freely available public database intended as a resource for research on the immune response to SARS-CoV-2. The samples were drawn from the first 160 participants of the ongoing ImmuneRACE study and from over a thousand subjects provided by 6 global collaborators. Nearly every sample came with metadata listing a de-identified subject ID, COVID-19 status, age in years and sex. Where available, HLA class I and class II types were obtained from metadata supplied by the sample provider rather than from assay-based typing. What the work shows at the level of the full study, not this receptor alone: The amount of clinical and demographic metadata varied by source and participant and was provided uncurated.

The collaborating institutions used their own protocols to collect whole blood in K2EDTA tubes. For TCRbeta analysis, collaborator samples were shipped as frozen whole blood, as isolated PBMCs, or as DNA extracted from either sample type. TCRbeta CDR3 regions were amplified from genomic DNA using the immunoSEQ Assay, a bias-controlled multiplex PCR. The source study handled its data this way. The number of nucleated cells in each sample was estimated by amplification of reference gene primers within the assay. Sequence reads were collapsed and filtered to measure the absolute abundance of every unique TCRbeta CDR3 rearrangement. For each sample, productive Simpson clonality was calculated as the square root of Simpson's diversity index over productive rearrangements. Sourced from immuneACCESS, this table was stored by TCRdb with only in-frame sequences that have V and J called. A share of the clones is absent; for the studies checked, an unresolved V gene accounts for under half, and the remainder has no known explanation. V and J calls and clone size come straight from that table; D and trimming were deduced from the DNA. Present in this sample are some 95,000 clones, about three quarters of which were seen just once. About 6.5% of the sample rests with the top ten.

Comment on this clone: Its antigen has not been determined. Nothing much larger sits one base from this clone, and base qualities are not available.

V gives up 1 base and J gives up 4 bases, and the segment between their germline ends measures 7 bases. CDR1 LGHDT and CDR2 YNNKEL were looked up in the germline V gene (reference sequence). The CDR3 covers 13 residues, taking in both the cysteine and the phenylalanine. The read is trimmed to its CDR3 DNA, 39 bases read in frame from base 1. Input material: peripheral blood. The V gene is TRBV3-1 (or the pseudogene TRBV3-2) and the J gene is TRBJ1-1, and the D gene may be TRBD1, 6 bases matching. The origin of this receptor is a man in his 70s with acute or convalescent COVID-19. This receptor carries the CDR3 CASSQGGGTEAFF. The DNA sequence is TGTGCCAGCAGCCAAGGAGGGGGCACTGAAGCTTTCTTT.